Below are 21 T cell receptor beta chains sequenced from a single sample in a study of blood T cell repertoires in COVID-19. TCRdb's table, derived via immunoSEQ multiplex PCR, lists solely in-frame clones and lacks some. This table holds 95,000 to 110,000 clones, around 90% found once. The sequenced material came from peripheral blood. These receptors originate from a middle-aged man with active or convalescent COVID-19.

This clone was picked up one time. The V and J genes are TRBV28 and TRBJ2-1, with TRBD1 matching 9 bases. Germline trimming cut 3 bases from V and 7 bases from J; bases unmatched to any gene: 4. Germline V lookup: CDR1 MDHEN, CDR2 SYDVKM. The CDR3 runs 14 residues. The CDR3 DNA follows: TGTGCCAGCAGTTTTGGGGACAGGGCTAATGAGCAGTTCTTC. Translating gives CASSFGDRANEQFF.

V and J are TRBV18 and TRBJ2-2, with TRBD2 matching 10 bases. Germline V gene data show CDR1 as KGHSH and CDR2 as LQKENI. The trim removed 8 bases at V and 5 bases at J, leaving 11 bases unmatched. The CDR3 is 16 amino acids. The CDR3 loop is CASHSPGTSATGELFF. CDR3 sequence (DNA): TGTGCCAGCCACTCCCCCGGGACTAGCGCGACCGGGGAGCTGTTTTTT.

The V call is TRBV28, the J call TRBJ1-1, with D possibly being TRBD1 (6 bases). The CDR3 has 14 residues. V was pared by 4 bases and J by 0 bases, with 9 bases between. Germline CDR1 is MDHEN and CDR2 is SYDVKM. DNA of the CDR3: TGTGCCAGCAGTTGGACAGATTTGAACACTGAAGCTTTCTTT. This gives the protein CASSWTDLNTEAFF.

This rearrangement joins TRBV27 to TRBJ2-4, with D uncertain. CDR1 is MNHEY, CDR2 SMNVEV, per germline (reference sequence). This CDR3 has 14 amino acids. V was cut by 7 bases and J by 1 base, with 11 bases left in between. Here the CDR3 DNA reads TGTGCCAGCACCCGCTCCGGGGCCAAAAACATTCAGTACTTC. Residues: CASTRSGAKNIQYF.

V is TRBV19 and J is TRBJ2-5; 7 bases align to TRBD1. The ends lost 6 bases at V and 5 bases at J; junction bases unmatched: 6. The CDR3 totals 13 residues. From germline, CDR1 is LNHDA and CDR2 SQIVND (reference sequence). The CDR3 nucleotides read TGTGCCAGTAGCACTAACAGGGGCGAGACCCAGTACTTC. Amino acids: CASSTNRGETQYF. Full variable domain (missing parts from reference TRBV19 and TRBJ2-5): DGGITQSPKYLFRKEGQNVTLSCEQNLNHDAMYWYRQDPGQGLRLIYYSQIVNDFQKGDIAEGYSVSREKKESFPLTVTSAQKNPTAFYLCASSTNRGETQYFGPGTRLLVL.

In DNA, the CDR3 is TGTGCCAGCAGCTTAGATACTTCAGATACGCAGTATTTT. Amino acid sequence: CASSLDTSDTQYF. The chain couples TRBV7-6 to TRBJ2-3, with D hard to call. The CDR3 consists of 13 residues. Trimming left V 1 base short and J 4 bases short, with 6 bases between. The germline CDR1 and CDR2 sequences are SGHVS and FNYEAQ.

The chain is built from TRBV18 and TRBJ2-5; 7 positions agree with TRBD2. The junction had 11 bases not matched to a gene; V was cut back by 3 bases and J by 4 bases. CDR1 and CDR2 from the germline V gene are KGHSH and LQKENI. The CDR3 runs to 16 residues. CDR3 DNA: TGTGCCAGCTCACCCCGGAGGGTAGCGGGTATAGAGACCCAGTACTTC. The encoded protein is CASSPRRVAGIETQYF.

The chain is built from TRBV5-1 and TRBJ2-7, with a weak D call TRBD1 (5 bases). Looked up from germline, CDR1 is SGHRS and CDR2 is YFSETQ. The germline V and J ends were trimmed by 5 bases and 1 base, with 10 bases remaining between them. There are 13 residues in the CDR3. DNA of the CDR3: TGCGCCAGCAGTGACAGTAGTTCCTACGAGCAGTACTTC. It yields the protein CASSDSSSYEQYF.

The sample holds one count of this clone. V is TRBV5-8 and J is TRBJ2-1, with 8 bases lining up with TRBD1. Germline V gene sequence: CDR1 SGHTS, CDR2 YDEGEE. There are 14 residues in the CDR3. J lost 7 bases, V lost 4 bases, and 7 bases had no gene match. The CDR3 DNA sequence: TGTGCCAGCAGCCGCGGACAGGGAGTAAATGAGCAGTTCTTC. This translates into CASSRGQGVNEQFF.

This clone appeared once. The chain combines TRBV6-1 with TRBJ1-5, with TRBD1 matching over 7 bases. CDR1 is MNHNS and CDR2 is SASEGT in the germline V gene. Trimming at V came to 6 bases and at J to 3 bases, leaving 8 bases not matched to a gene. The CDR3 sequence is 15 residues long. The CDR3 loop reads CASSSPGQNNQPQHF. Here the CDR3 DNA reads TGTGCCAGCAGCTCACCGGGACAGAACAATCAGCCCCAGCATTTT.

The rearrangement joins TRBV5-1 to TRBJ1-1; the match to TRBD1 covers 7 bases. The CDR3 covers 15 residues. The trim removed 1 base at V and 4 bases at J, leaving 7 bases unmatched. The germline gives CDR1 SGHRS, CDR2 YFSETQ. CDR3 residues: CASSLMSGGSTEAFF. CDR3 nucleotide sequence: TGCGCCAGCAGCTTGATGTCAGGGGGGAGCACTGAAGCTTTCTTT.

This clone was seen a few times. V gene TRBV6-6 combines with J gene TRBJ1-3; the D gene is possibly TRBD1 (6 bases). The germline CDR1 and CDR2 sequences are MNHNY and SVGAGI (reference sequence). V dropped 7 bases and J dropped 0 bases, with 16 bases sitting between them. This CDR3 region has 16 residues. The CDR3 DNA reads TGTGCCAGCATGAACAGGGTCCAGAGCTCTGGAAACACCATATATTTT. Amino acid sequence: CASMNRVQSSGNTIYF.

The chain is built from TRBV28 and TRBJ1-2, with 9 positions matching TRBD1. V shed 5 bases, J shed 8 bases, and the junction held 9 bases outside the gene matches. The CDR3 runs 14 residues. Per germline, CDR1 MDHEN and CDR2 SYDVKM. CDR3 in amino acids: CASSIPNRGRGYTF. Written as DNA, the CDR3 is TGTGCCAGCAGTATCCCCAACAGGGGGCGAGGCTACACCTTC.

The V gene is TRBV7-2, the J gene TRBJ2-5; the match to TRBD2 covers 10 bases. Trimming cost V 3 bases and J 7 bases; bases outside gene matches: 11. Germline values: CDR1 SGHTA, CDR2 FQGNSA. The CDR3 contains 16 residues. CDR3 in DNA: TGTGCCAGCAGCTTTAAGCTAGCGGGAGAGGGTGGGACCCAGTACTTC. Its protein product is CASSFKLAGEGGTQYF.

This rearrangement joins TRBV7-2 to TRBJ1-2; possible D gene TRBD1, 6 bases. Germline V gene data show CDR1 as SGHTA and CDR2 as FQGNSA. V was trimmed by 4 bases and J by 4 bases, leaving 10 bases between them. The CDR3 extends over 13 amino acids. This chain's CDR3 is CASSSQGIYGYTF. As DNA, the CDR3 is TGTGCCAGCAGCTCCCAGGGGATCTATGGCTACACCTTC.

This clone has just a few counts. The chain employs TRBV6-5 and TRBJ1-5, with D unresolved. Between the trimmed V and J ends, which lost 2 bases and 5 bases, there was a span of 10 bases. The CDR3 length is 14 residues. Per germline, CDR1 MNHEY and CDR2 SVGAGI. CDR3 DNA: TGTGCCAGCAGTTACGGTAGGGAGTATCAGCCCCAGCATTTT. It codes for CASSYGREYQPQHF.

The CDR3 nucleotides are TGTGCCAGCAGAACTACCGGGACTAGCGCAACAGAGCAGTACTTC. Its translation: CASRTTGTSATEQYF. The J gene is TRBJ2-7, the V gene TRBV6-5, with TRBD2 identical over 10 bases. The CDR3 contains 15 residues. J lost 7 bases, V lost 6 bases, and 12 bases had no gene match. Per the germline V gene, CDR1 is MNHEY and CDR2 is SVGAGI.

The genes are TRBV4-1 and TRBJ1-3, with D unclear. CDR1 MGHRA and CDR2 YSYEKL come from the germline V gene. Between the trimmed V and J ends, which lost 0 bases and 0 bases, there was a span of 12 bases. The CDR3 contains 17 residues. CDR3 coding DNA: TGCGCCAGCAGCCAAGATAACAAACGAAACTCTGGAAACACCATATATTTT. It codes for CASSQDNKRNSGNTIYF.

The chain links TRBV12-3 or TRBV12-4 to TRBJ1-2; TRBD1 matches at 7 bases. The J segment lost 14 bases and the V segment lost 6 bases, leaving 15 bases of the junction unmatched. The length of the CDR3 is 13 residues. The CDR3 DNA reads TGTGCCAGCAGCCCTACTATTCCCGGGACAGCGACCTTC. Its protein is CASSPTIPGTATF.

The chain links TRBV10-3 to TRBJ2-2, with TRBD2 matching over 12 bases. Germline V lookup: CDR1 ENHRY, CDR2 SYGVKD. This CDR3 region has 16 residues. Losses at the gene ends were 7 bases for V and 2 bases for J; bases not matched to a gene: 5. CDR3 coding DNA: TGTGCCATCACCGGACTAGCGGGATTTAACACCGGGGAGCTGTTTTTT. Its translation is CAITGLAGFNTGELFF.

V is TRBV10-3 and J is TRBJ1-2, with D uncertain. Deletions cut 9 bases from V and 8 bases from J, with 19 bases between. CDR3 length: 13 amino acids. CDR1 is ENHRY, CDR2 SYGVKD, per germline. In DNA form, the CDR3 reads TGTGCCATAGCCTTTCGGGGAAGTGACGGCTACACCTTC. Encoded protein: CAIAFRGSDGYTF.